A selection of T cell receptor beta chains follows, all from one sample in a study of T-cell reconstitution after alpha-beta-depleted transplantation in children. Each CDR3 protein is one row after TCRdb ran MiXCR on the PCR reads. The repertoire holds hundreds of thousands of distinct CDR3 sequences, with approximately 17% as singletons. The sample was PBMCs from the stem cell graft donor, taken from the stem cell graft. Source of these receptors: a human donor who donated a stem cell graft to a child with acute myeloid leukemia. Both conserved end residues are part of each CDR3. The order of the fields is D gene, CDR3 length, V gene, clone size, J gene, CDR3 DNA, CDR3 protein. A D gene is named only where the DNA matches it firmly. Expanded clones are given a class, and other clones once, few, many or no size at all.

NA	15	TRBV11-2	few	TRBJ1-5	TGTGCCAGCAGCTTCGGCAGGGCGGGCAATCAGCCCCAGCATTTT	CASSFGRAGNQPQHF
TRBD1	14	TRBV20-1	many	TRBJ2-7	TGCAGTGCTAGACGGGACAGGGAGGCCTACGAGCAGTACTTC	CSARRDREAYEQYF
NA	12	TRBV20-1	many	TRBJ2-7	TGCAGTGCTAGCGAAGTGGACCACGAGCAGTACTTC	CSASEVDHEQYF
NA	16	TRBV12-5	few	TRBJ2-2	TGTGCTAGTGGTGACGACGCTTTAAGGAACACCGGGGAGCTGTTTTTT	CASGDDALRNTGELFF
TRBD1	14	TRBV20-1	many	TRBJ1-1	TGCAGTGCTAGAGCACAGGGGTCGAACACTGAAGCTTTCTTT	CSARAQGSNTEAFF
NA	15	TRBV20-1	few	TRBJ1-6	TGCAGTGCTAGAAAGGGAGGCTCCTATAATTCACCCCTCCACTTT	CSARKGGSYNSPLHF
TRBD2	12	TRBV29-1	few	TRBJ2-7	TGCAGCGCAGCGGGATCGTTCTACGAGCAGTACTTC	CSAAGSFYEQYF
NA	15	TRBV20-1	NA	TRBJ2-1	TGCAGTGCTAGAGACCCGGCCGTCTCCTACAATGAGCAGTTCTTC	CSARDPAVSYNEQFF
TRBD1	13	TRBV12-3/TRBV12-4	few	TRBJ1-4	TGTGCCAGCGGGGGGCAGGGGGATGAAAAACTGTTTTTT	CASGGQGDEKLFF
TRBD2	14	TRBV20-1	NA	TRBJ2-4	TGCAGTGCTAGAGATTGGCAGGCGGGAGACATTCAGTACTTC	CSARDWQAGDIQYF
NA	13	TRBV5-1	NA	TRBJ2-1	TGCGCCAGCAGGTGGAGGGAAAGAAATGAGCAGTTCTTC	CASRWRERNEQFF
TRBD2	17	TRBV20-1	many	TRBJ2-1	TGCAGTGCTCCCTCGGACATACTAGCGGGGGGGCCGGTTGAGCAGTTCTTC	CSAPSDILAGGPVEQFF
NA	12	TRBV18	NA	TRBJ2-7	TGTGCCAGCTCACCAGGAGGCGGGGAGCAGTACTTC	CASSPGGGEQYF
NA	14	TRBV7-9	NA	TRBJ1-5	TGTGCCAGCAGCCGCCCAGGTAGCAATCAGCCCCAGCATTTT	CASSRPGSNQPQHF
TRBD1	13	TRBV29-1	many	TRBJ2-5	TGCAGCGTTCCGGGACAGGGAGGGGAGACCCAGTACTTC	CSVPGQGGETQYF
TRBD2	15	TRBV4-2	few	TRBJ2-3	TGTGCCAGCAGCCCCCTAGCGGGGGGGATCGATACGCAGTATTTT	CASSPLAGGIDTQYF
NA	14	TRBV5-1	NA	TRBJ2-3	TGCGCCAGCAGCTTGGAGGGGAAGACAGATACGCAGTATTTT	CASSLEGKTDTQYF
NA	15	TRBV20-1	NA	TRBJ2-1	TGCAGTGCCGTCAGGGGCCCACGTTCCTACAATGAGCAGTTCTTC	CSAVRGPRSYNEQFF
NA	21	TRBV12-3/TRBV12-4	few	TRBJ2-6	TGTGCCAGCAGTTTAGGAGTAGGAGGAGGGGCTCTCTCCTCTGGGGCCAACGTCCTGACTTTC	CASSLGVGGGALSSGANVLTF
NA	18	TRBV4-1	once	TRBJ2-2	TGCGCCAGCAGCCAACCGAATGGGCAGGTGACAAACACCGGGGAGCTGTTTTTT	CASSQPNGQVTNTGELFF
TRBD2	16	TRBV20-1	many	TRBJ2-1	TGCAGTGCTTCAACCGTCCTAGCGGGAGCCTACAATGAGCAGTTCTTC	CSASTVLAGAYNEQFF
TRBD1	15	TRBV20-1	NA	TRBJ1-2	TGCAGTGCTACGGGTGGACAGGGACCAATCTATGGCTACACCTTC	CSATGGQGPIYGYTF
NA	14	TRBV12-3/TRBV12-4	NA	TRBJ2-3	TGTGCCAGCAGTTCTCTCCTTAACACAGATACGCAGTATTTT	CASSSLLNTDTQYF
TRBD1	14	TRBV5-1	many	TRBJ2-1	TGCGCCAGCAGCACAGGGGGCGCCTACAATGAGCAGTTCTTC	CASSTGGAYNEQFF
NA	15	TRBV3-1	NA	TRBJ2-7	TGTGCCAGCAGCCCGTATCAAGGAGCCTCCTACGAGCAGTACTTC	CASSPYQGASYEQYF
NA	15	TRBV11-1	once	TRBJ2-3	TGTGCCAGCAGCGGAGCGTACACTTCCACAGATACGCAGTATTTT	CASSGAYTSTDTQYF
TRBD2	16	TRBV20-1	NA	TRBJ2-3	TGCAGTGCTAGCGGCTCGCGGGGGGGCCCCACAGATACGCAGTATTTT	CSASGSRGGPTDTQYF
TRBD2	15	TRBV7-2	few	TRBJ2-3	TGTGCCAGCAGCTTGCCGGGGGGGGTCACAGATACGCAGTATTTT	CASSLPGGVTDTQYF
NA	14	TRBV5-6	NA	TRBJ2-7	TGTGCCAGCAGCCACCGGGACATCTCCTACGAGCAGTACTTC	CASSHRDISYEQYF
NA	17	TRBV20-1	many	TRBJ2-1	TGCAGTGCTAGAGATCCTGCAAAACCGACACTCTACAATGAGCAGTTCTTC	CSARDPAKPTLYNEQFF